These 30 T cell receptor beta chains originate from one sample sequenced in a study of blood T cell repertoires in COVID-19. Method: immunoSEQ multiplex PCR; TCRdb's copy keeps in-frame clones and lacks some. This sample has 70,000 or so clones, with 75% to 85% found just once. The source material was peripheral blood. These TCRs come from a human donor in a cohort sampled during active COVID-19.

V usage is TRBV5-1 and J usage is TRBJ1-1, with 8 bases fitting TRBD1. CDR3 length: 16 residues. Germline V gene sequence: CDR1 SGHRS, CDR2 YFSETQ. The junction had 6 bases not matched to a gene; V was cut back by 0 bases and J by 2 bases. The DNA for the CDR3 is TGCGCCAGCAGCTTGGACAGGGGGTCGACAAACACTGAAGCTTTCTTT. It specifies CASSLDRGSTNTEAFF.

This clone came up a few times. The chain carries TRBV5-8 and TRBJ1-2; 9 nucleotides match TRBD1. Germline lookup yields CDR1 SGHTS and CDR2 YDEGEE. The ends lost 0 bases at V and 6 bases at J; junction bases unmatched: 3. The CDR3 is 14 amino acids. The CDR3 reads CASSLVGQGDGYTF. CDR3 DNA sequence: TGTGCCAGCAGCTTGGTGGGACAGGGTGATGGCTACACCTTC.

The chain is built from TRBV6-1 and TRBJ1-5; TRBD1 matches 8 bases. The CDR3 extends over 16 amino acids. Unmatched junction bases numbered 6, after V lost 2 bases and J lost 3 bases. CDR1 and CDR2 from the germline V gene are MNHNS and SASEGT. This chain's CDR3 is CASSERRGLVNQPQHF. The CDR3 bases are TGTGCCAGCAGTGAACGCAGGGGGCTTGTCAATCAGCCCCAGCATTTT.

The chain recombines TRBV29-1 with TRBJ2-7; a possible D gene is TRBD2 (6 bases). Trimming took 4 bases from V and 2 from J, leaving 6 bases between them. This CDR3 is built from 11 residues. Germline V CDR1 and CDR2: SQVTM, ANQGSEA. The CDR3 nucleotides are TGCAGCGTTGGCGGGGCCTACGAGCAGTACTTC. Its translation is CSVGGAYEQYF.

The J gene is TRBJ2-7, the V gene TRBV3-1 (or the pseudogene TRBV3-2), with D unclear. The CDR3 has 12 residues. Trimming left V 1 base short and J 4 bases short, with 5 bases between. Germline assignment: CDR1 LGHDT and CDR2 YNNKEL (reference sequence). The CDR3: CASSQGQYEQYF. The CDR3 bases are TGTGCCAGCAGCCAAGGACAATACGAGCAGTACTTC.

This rearrangement joins TRBV7-2 to TRBJ2-3; D is possibly TRBD2 (6 bases). The V gene lost 5 bases and the J gene lost 2 bases, with 11 bases spanning the gap. This CDR3 contains 14 residues. Germline CDR1 reads SGHTA; CDR2 reads FQGNSA. The CDR3 region has the DNA TGTGCCAGCAGCCGGATACTAGCCACAGATACGCAGTATTTT. Residues: CASSRILATDTQYF.

The CDR3 sequence is CASRSGTSPRETQYF. CDR3 bases: TGTGCCAGCAGATCCGGGACTAGCCCCCGGGAGACCCAGTACTTC. The chain uses TRBV28 and TRBJ2-5; 9 bases map to TRBD2. CDR3 size: 15 residues. Germline V gives CDR1 MDHEN, CDR2 SYDVKM. V lost 6 bases to trimming and J lost 5 bases; unmatched junction nucleotides: 10.

CDR3 DNA: TGTGCCAGCAGTGTTGAAGCAGGGGAGCAGTACTTC. This translates into CASSVEAGEQYF. V gene TRBV2 combines with J gene TRBJ2-7, with a tentative D call TRBD1 (5 bases). Germline-derived CDR1 and CDR2 are SNHLY and FYNNEI. The CDR3 is made up of 12 amino acids. V shed 4 bases and J shed 7 bases, with 11 bases lying between them.

V gene TRBV3-1 (or the pseudogene TRBV3-2) combines with J gene TRBJ2-3; D is possibly TRBD2 (5 bases). Trimming shortened V by 1 base and J by 2 bases, and 7 bases separated the two germline ends. This CDR3 is built from 14 residues. Germline-derived CDR1 and CDR2 are LGHDT and YNNKEL (reference sequence). This chain's CDR3 is CASSQASYTDTQYF. The CDR3 DNA sequence: TGTGCCAGCAGCCAAGCTAGCTACACAGATACGCAGTATTTT.

J is TRBJ2-2 and V is TRBV28, with 9 bases identical to TRBD2. Germline CDR1 reads MDHEN; CDR2 reads SYDVKM. J lost 6 bases, V lost 8 bases, and 13 bases had no gene match. The CDR3 runs to 16 residues. The CDR3 bases are TGTGCCAGCGGCGCGGGAGGGGCAATAATTTCCGGGGAGCTGTTTTTT. This encodes CASGAGGAIISGELFF. Filled out from reference TRBV28 and TRBJ2-2, the complete variable domain reads DVKVTQSSRYLVKRTGEKVFLECVQDMDHENMFWYRQDPGLGLRLIYFSYDVKMKEKGDIPEGYSVSREKKERFSLILESASTNQTSMYLCASGAGGAIISGELFFGEGSRLTVL.

The genes are TRBV5-1 and TRBJ2-3; the match to TRBD2 covers 10 bases. This CDR3 is 16 amino acids long. V was pared by 3 bases and J by 6 bases, with 10 bases of the junction left unmatched. In germline, CDR1 is SGHRS, CDR2 YFSETQ. Here the CDR3 DNA reads TGCGCCAGCAGCTCTCAAGCGGGAGGGGACCAGGATACGCAGTATTTT. Residues: CASSSQAGGDQDTQYF.

The genes are TRBV3-1 (or the pseudogene TRBV3-2) and TRBJ1-6; 9 positions agree with TRBD1. The CDR3 loop spans 15 amino acids. V gave up 5 bases and J gave up 8 bases; unmatched junction bases: 7. Germline V gene lookup returns CDR1 LGHDT and CDR2 YNNKEL (reference sequence). CDR3 sequence reads: CASSGPGQGDSPLHF. DNA for the CDR3: TGTGCCAGCAGCGGTCCGGGACAGGGAGATTCACCCCTCCACTTT.

This clone was recorded only once. The chain uses TRBV21-1 and TRBJ1-1; TRBD1, as called in the table, went unchecked against the DNA. TRBV21-1 is designated a pseudogene. This CDR3 has 17 residues. The CDR3 sequence is CASSKARFLTQNTEAFF. CDR3 in DNA: TGTGCCAGCAGCAAAGCAAGGTTTTTGACACAGAACACTGAAGCTTTCTTT.

The chain recombines TRBV19 with TRBJ2-5, with 7 positions matching TRBD1. V gave up 4 bases and J gave up 1 base; unmatched junction bases: 6. CDR1 LNHDA and CDR2 SQIVND come from the germline V gene (reference sequence). The CDR3 loop spans 15 amino acids. The chain's CDR3 is CASSRGTVLQETQYF. The CDR3 DNA sequence: TGTGCCAGTAGTAGGGGGACAGTCCTCCAAGAGACCCAGTACTTC.

This clone occurred once. The rearrangement links TRBV7-9 to TRBJ1-1; the D is unclear. The CDR3 runs 14 residues. Germline V gene lookup returns CDR1 SEHNR and CDR2 FQNEAQ (reference sequence). Trimming took off 6 bases at V and 0 bases at J, with 11 bases between the two ends. The CDR3 protein is CASSLGGLNTEAFF. The CDR3 DNA is TGTGCCAGCAGTTTGGGAGGACTGAACACTGAAGCTTTCTTT.

This chain links TRBV28 with TRBJ1-3, with D maybe TRBD1 (5 bases). The germline V gene encodes CDR1 MDHEN and CDR2 SYDVKM. The ends were cut back, 3 bases at V and 1 base at J, with 10 bases in the middle. This CDR3 region has 15 residues. The CDR3 DNA is TGTGCCAGCAGTTTTGGGGCTGATTCTGGAAACACCATATATTTT. Translation gives CASSFGADSGNTIYF.

The CDR3 nucleotides read TGCAGTATTACAACTAATGAAAAACTGTTTTTT. This encodes CSITTNEKLFF. V usage is TRBV20-1 and J usage is TRBJ1-4; D gene unclear. The CDR3 sequence is 11 residues long. V lost 8 bases and J 0 bases, leaving 4 bases between the germline ends. Germline V gene data show CDR1 as DFQATT and CDR2 as SNEGSKA (reference sequence).

The table lists this clone with a few counts. V gene TRBV9 combines with J gene TRBJ2-3; 9 bases match TRBD1. The CDR3 is 15 amino acids. The V segment lost 3 bases and the J segment 1 base; nucleotides outside the gene matches: 3. CDR1 is SGDLS, CDR2 YYNGEE, per germline. CDR3 sequence: CASSADRGGTDTQYF. The CDR3 DNA follows: TGTGCCAGCAGCGCGGACAGGGGCGGCACAGATACGCAGTATTTT.

The chain carries TRBV9 and TRBJ2-7; 10 nucleotides line up with TRBD2. Germline V gene lookup returns CDR1 SGDLS and CDR2 YYNGEE. The CDR3 is 16 amino acids. Losses at the gene ends were 0 bases for V and 6 bases for J; bases not matched to a gene: 9. The CDR3 loop is CASSVDSGGALIEQYF. The DNA of the CDR3 is TGTGCCAGCAGCGTAGACAGCGGGGGGGCTTTGATCGAGCAGTACTTC. Full variable domain (missing parts from reference TRBV9 and TRBJ2-7): DSGVTQTPKHLITATGQRVTLRCSPRSGDLSVYWYQQSLDQGLQFLIQYYNGEERAKGNILERFSAQQFPDLHSELNLSSLELGDSALYFCASSVDSGGALIEQYFGPGTRLTVT.

This clone was found many times. The chain carries TRBV11-3 and TRBJ2-5; tentatively, D is TRBD1 (7 bases). The V and J ends lost 5 bases and 3 bases respectively, with 10 bases between them. The CDR3 contains 13 residues. CDR1 and CDR2 from the germline V gene are SGHNT and YENEEA. Here the CDR3 reads CASSLRGEETQYF. The CDR3 DNA reads TGTGCCAGCAGCCTCAGGGGGGAAGAGACCCAGTACTTC. The variable domain in full, completed from reference TRBV11-3 and TRBJ2-5, reads EAGVVQSPRYKIIEKKQPVAFWCNPISGHNTLYWYLQNLGQGPELLIRYENEEAVDDSQLPKDRFSAERLKGVDSTLKIQPAELGDSAVYLCASSLRGEETQYFGPGTRLLVL.

The J gene is TRBJ1-2, the V gene TRBV18; no clear D gene. V was clipped by 6 bases and J by 3 bases, with 20 bases between them. The CDR3 loop spans 16 amino acids. Looked up from germline, CDR1 is KGHSH and CDR2 is LQKENI. The CDR3 is CASSPRTGTRDYGYTF. As DNA, the CDR3 is TGTGCCAGCTCTCCCAGGACGGGAACTAGGGACTATGGCTACACCTTC.

The chain links TRBV7-6 to TRBJ1-5; TRBD1 matches at 12 bases. The CDR3 has 18 amino acids. The V gene's germline CDR1 is SGHVS and CDR2 FNYEAQ. Germline trimming cut 5 bases from V and 5 bases from J; bases unmatched to any gene: 13. Here the CDR3 reads CASSRPPPGQGADQPQHF. The CDR3 DNA is TGTGCCAGCAGCCGACCCCCGCCGGGACAGGGGGCCGATCAGCCCCAGCATTTT.

The V gene is TRBV28, the J gene TRBJ1-4; perhaps TRBD1 as D (6 bases). The V gene lost 6 bases and the J gene lost 7 bases, with 18 bases spanning the gap. Germline V CDR1 and CDR2: MDHEN, SYDVKM. This CDR3 is 15 amino acids long. The CDR3 bases are TGTGCCAGCAGGCCACAGGACAGAACCTTTGAAAAACTGTTTTTT. Protein: CASRPQDRTFEKLFF.

The V call is TRBV5-1, the J call TRBJ2-7; the D gene is possibly TRBD1 (5 bases). The V end was cut by 3 bases, the J end by 0 bases, with 10 bases between. The CDR3 totals 14 residues. Germline CDR1 is SGHRS and CDR2 is YFSETQ. CDR3: CASSSTVSSYEQYF. The CDR3 DNA reads TGCGCCAGCAGCTCGACAGTGAGCTCCTACGAGCAGTACTTC.

The chain uses TRBV30 and TRBJ2-1; 9 bases align to TRBD2. The CDR3 extends over 16 amino acids. Trimming at V came to 1 base and at J to 9 bases, leaving 13 bases not matched to a gene. Germline V gives CDR1 GTSNPN, CDR2 SVGIG (reference sequence). The CDR3 coding sequence is TGTGCCTGGAGTGCACAAACCGGGACTAGCAGGAGTGAGCAGTTCTTC. Translated, it gives CAWSAQTGTSRSEQFF.

The chain carries TRBV5-1 and TRBJ2-1; D is unclear. CDR3 size: 13 residues. Germline V lookup: CDR1 SGHRS, CDR2 YFSETQ. V lost 2 bases, J lost 4 bases, and 7 bases lay in between. In DNA form, the CDR3 reads TGCGCCAGCAGCTTCCAAGAGTACAATGAGCAGTTCTTC. Protein product: CASSFQEYNEQFF.

This clone was found a few times. This rearrangement joins TRBV6-5 to TRBJ2-2, with D possibly being TRBD1 (5 bases). V lost 0 bases to trimming and J lost 3 bases, with 8 bases between them. This CDR3 contains 15 residues. Germline loops: CDR1 MNHEY, CDR2 SVGAGI. The chain's CDR3 is CASSYSQVYTGELFF. CDR3 nucleotide sequence: TGTGCCAGCAGTTACTCACAGGTTTACACCGGGGAGCTGTTTTTT.

V gene TRBV13 combines with J gene TRBJ1-1; 7 bases align to TRBD1. CDR1 is PRHDT and CDR2 is FYEKMQ in the germline V gene (reference sequence). The CDR3 consists of 15 residues. Unmatched junction bases numbered 9, after V lost 6 bases and J lost 2 bases. CDR3: CASSSFTGDNTEAFF. The DNA for the CDR3 is TGTGCCAGCAGTTCGTTCACAGGGGATAACACTGAAGCTTTCTTT.

The chain recombines TRBV9 with TRBJ1-4; 8 nucleotides match TRBD1. V shed 0 bases and J 2 bases; nucleotides not matched to a gene: 12. The CDR3 loop spans 19 amino acids. Germline CDR1 is SGDLS and CDR2 is YYNGEE. The CDR3 sequence is CASSVGGDRPHVTNEKLFF. In DNA, the CDR3 is TGTGCCAGCAGCGTAGGAGGGGACAGGCCGCACGTCACTAATGAAAAACTGTTTTTT. Complete variable domain (other parts from reference TRBV9 and TRBJ1-4): DSGVTQTPKHLITATGQRVTLRCSPRSGDLSVYWYQQSLDQGLQFLIQYYNGEERAKGNILERFSAQQFPDLHSELNLSSLELGDSALYFCASSVGGDRPHVTNEKLFFGSGTQLSVL.

The chain couples TRBV10-1 to TRBJ2-2; TRBD2 might be the D (6 bases). The CDR3 is made up of 14 amino acids. Trimming took off 8 bases at V and 6 bases at J, with 16 bases between the two ends. CDR1 is WNHNN, CDR2 SYGVQD, per germline (reference sequence). The CDR3 here is CASAGTAFAGELFF. CDR3 in DNA: TGCGCCAGCGCCGGGACTGCTTTCGCCGGGGAGCTGTTTTTT.